This TCR beta chain was sequenced during a study of blood T cell repertoires in COVID-19. About the research overall: The United States, Italy and Spain were the sources of the acute and convalescent COVID-19 samples.

Looked up from germline, CDR1 is SQVTM and CDR2 is ANQGSEA. This CDR3 contains 15 residues. The V end lost 0 bases, the J end lost 5 bases, and 13 bases lay between the germline ends. This clone was recorded once. In the original processing: Using reference gene primer amplification, nucleated cell counts were estimated. Here immunoSEQ multiplex PCR was the method, and the copy in TCRdb shows in-frame clones only, minus some. From that table come the V and J calls and clone size; the DNA was used to work out D and trimming. The sample has roughly 41,000 clones; approximately 85% are singletons. This clonotype originated in a human donor in a cohort sampled during active COVID-19. The donor label of this sample is uncertain. V and J are TRBV29-1 and TRBJ1-4, with D perhaps TRBD1 (6 bases). The material sequenced was peripheral blood. The CDR3 nucleotides are TGCAGCGTTGAAGATCGGGCAGGGGAAAATGAAAAACTGTTTTTT. Translated: CSVEDRAGENEKLFF.